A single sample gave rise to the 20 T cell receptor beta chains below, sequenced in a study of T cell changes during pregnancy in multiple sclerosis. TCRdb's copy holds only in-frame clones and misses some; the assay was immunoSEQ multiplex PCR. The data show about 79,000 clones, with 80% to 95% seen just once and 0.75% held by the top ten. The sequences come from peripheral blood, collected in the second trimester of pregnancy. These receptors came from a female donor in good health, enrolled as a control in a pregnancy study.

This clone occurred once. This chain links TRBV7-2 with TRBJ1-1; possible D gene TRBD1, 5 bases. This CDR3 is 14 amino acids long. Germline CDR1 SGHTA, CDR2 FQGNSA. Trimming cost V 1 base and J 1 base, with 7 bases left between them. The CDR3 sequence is CASSLGRENTEAFF. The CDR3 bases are TGTGCCAGCAGCTTAGGCAGGGAGAACACTGAAGCTTTCTTT.

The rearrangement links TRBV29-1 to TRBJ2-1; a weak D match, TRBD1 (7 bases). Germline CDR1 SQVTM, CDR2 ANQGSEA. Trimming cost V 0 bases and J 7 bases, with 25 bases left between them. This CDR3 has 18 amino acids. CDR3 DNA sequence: TGCAGCGTTGAAGATCGCGGGGAGGAGACAGGGTGGAGTAATGAGCAGTTCTTC. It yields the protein CSVEDRGEETGWSNEQFF.

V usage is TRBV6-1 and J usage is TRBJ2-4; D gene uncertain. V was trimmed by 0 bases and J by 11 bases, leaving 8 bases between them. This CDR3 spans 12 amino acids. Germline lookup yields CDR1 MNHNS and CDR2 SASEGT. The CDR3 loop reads CASSEAREVQYF. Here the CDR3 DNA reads TGTGCCAGCAGTGAAGCGCGAGAAGTTCAGTACTTC.

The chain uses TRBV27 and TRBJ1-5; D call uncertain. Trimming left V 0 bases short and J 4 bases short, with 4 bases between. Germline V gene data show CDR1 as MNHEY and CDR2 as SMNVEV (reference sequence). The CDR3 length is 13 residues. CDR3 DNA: TGTGCCAGCAGTTTATCAGAGAATCAGCCCCAGCATTTT. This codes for CASSLSENQPQHF.

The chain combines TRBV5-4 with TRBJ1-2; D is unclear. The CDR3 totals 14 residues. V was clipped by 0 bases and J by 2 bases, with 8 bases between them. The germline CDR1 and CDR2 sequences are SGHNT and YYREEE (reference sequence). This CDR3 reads CASSLENSNYGYTF. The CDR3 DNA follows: TGTGCCAGCAGCTTGGAGAACAGCAACTATGGCTACACCTTC.

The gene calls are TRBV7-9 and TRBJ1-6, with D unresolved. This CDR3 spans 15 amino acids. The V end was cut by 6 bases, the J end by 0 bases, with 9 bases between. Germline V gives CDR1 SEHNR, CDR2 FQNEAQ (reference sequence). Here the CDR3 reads CASRLGSSYNSPLHF. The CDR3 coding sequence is TGTGCCAGCAGACTAGGGAGCTCCTATAATTCACCCCTCCACTTT.

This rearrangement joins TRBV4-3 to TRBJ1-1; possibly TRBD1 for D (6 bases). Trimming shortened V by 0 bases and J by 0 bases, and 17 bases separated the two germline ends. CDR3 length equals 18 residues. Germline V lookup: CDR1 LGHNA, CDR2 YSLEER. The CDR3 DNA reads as TGCGCCAGCAGCCAAGATTCAGGACAGACTTTTATGAACACTGAAGCTTTCTTT. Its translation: CASSQDSGQTFMNTEAFF.

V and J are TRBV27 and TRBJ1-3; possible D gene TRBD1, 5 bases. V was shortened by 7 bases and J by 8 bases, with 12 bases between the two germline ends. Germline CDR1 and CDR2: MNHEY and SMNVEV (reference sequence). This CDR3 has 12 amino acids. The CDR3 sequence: CASKGGGHTIYF. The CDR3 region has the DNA TGTGCCAGCAAAGGCGGGGGACACACCATATATTTT.

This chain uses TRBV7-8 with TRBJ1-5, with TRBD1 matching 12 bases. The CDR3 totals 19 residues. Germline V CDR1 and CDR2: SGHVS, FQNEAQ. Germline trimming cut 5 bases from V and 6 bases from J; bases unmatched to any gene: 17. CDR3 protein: CASSPSGTGGPLAGQPQHF. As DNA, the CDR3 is TGTGCCAGCAGCCCAAGCGGGACAGGGGGCCCTTTGGCGGGTCAGCCCCAGCATTTT.

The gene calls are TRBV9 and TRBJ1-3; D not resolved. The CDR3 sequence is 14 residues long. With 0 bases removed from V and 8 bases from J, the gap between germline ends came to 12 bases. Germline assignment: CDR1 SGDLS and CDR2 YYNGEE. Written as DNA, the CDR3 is TGTGCCAGCAGCGTAGTCGCAACGGGTGACACCATATATTTT. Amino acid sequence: CASSVVATGDTIYF.

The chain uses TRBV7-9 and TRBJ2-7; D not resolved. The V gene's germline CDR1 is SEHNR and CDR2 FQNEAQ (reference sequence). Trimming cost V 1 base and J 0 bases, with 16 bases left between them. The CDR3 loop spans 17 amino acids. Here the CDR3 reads CASSLGTLDAVSYEQYF. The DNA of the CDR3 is TGTGCCAGCAGCTTAGGCACGCTAGACGCTGTCTCCTACGAGCAGTACTTC.

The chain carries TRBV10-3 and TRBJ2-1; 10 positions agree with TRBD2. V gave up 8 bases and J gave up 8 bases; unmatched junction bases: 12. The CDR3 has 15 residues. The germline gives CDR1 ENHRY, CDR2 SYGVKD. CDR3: CAISLASGGKDEQFF. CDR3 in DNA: TGTGCCATCTCTTTGGCTAGCGGGGGTAAAGATGAGCAGTTCTTC.

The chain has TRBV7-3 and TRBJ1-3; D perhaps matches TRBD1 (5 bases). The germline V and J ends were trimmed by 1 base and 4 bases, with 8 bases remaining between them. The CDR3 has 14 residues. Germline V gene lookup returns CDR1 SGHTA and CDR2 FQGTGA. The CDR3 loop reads CASSLMGGGNTIYF. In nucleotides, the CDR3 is TGTGCCAGCAGCTTAATGGGGGGAGGAAACACCATATATTTT.

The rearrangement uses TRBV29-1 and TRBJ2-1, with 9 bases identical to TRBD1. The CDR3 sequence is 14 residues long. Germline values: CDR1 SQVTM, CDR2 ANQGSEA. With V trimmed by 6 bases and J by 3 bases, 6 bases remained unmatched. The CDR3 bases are TGCAGCGTAACCGGGACAGGGAACTACAATGAGCAGTTCTTC. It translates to CSVTGTGNYNEQFF.

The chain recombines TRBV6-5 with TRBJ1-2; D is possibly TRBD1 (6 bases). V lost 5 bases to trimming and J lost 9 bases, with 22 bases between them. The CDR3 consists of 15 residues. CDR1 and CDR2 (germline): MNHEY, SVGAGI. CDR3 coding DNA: TGTGCCAGCAGTCCCCCAACAGGGCCCTCCGGACGCTACACCTTC. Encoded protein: CASSPPTGPSGRYTF.

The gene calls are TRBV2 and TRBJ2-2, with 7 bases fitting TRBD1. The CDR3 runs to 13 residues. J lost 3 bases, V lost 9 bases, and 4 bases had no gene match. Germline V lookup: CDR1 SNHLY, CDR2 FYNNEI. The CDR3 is CASRQGDTGELFF. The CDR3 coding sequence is TGTGCCAGTAGACAGGGCGACACCGGGGAGCTGTTTTTT. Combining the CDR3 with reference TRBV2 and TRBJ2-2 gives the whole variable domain EPEVTQTPSHQVTQMGQEVILRCVPISNHLYFYWYRQILGQKVEFLVSFYNNEISEKSEIFDDQFSVERPDGSNFTLKIRSTKLEDSAMYFCASRQGDTGELFFGEGSRLTVL.

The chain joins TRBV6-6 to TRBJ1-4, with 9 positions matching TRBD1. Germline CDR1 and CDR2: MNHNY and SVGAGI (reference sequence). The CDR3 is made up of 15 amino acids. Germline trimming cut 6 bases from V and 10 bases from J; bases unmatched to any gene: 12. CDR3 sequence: CASSQGQGNVGKLFF. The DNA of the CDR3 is TGTGCCAGCAGCCAGGGACAGGGAAATGTTGGAAAACTGTTTTTT.

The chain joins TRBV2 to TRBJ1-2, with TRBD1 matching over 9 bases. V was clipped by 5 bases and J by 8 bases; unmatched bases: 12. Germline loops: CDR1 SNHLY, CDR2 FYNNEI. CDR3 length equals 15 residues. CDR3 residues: CASSPSPGQGAGYTF. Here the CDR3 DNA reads TGTGCCAGCAGTCCTTCTCCGGGACAGGGAGCCGGCTACACCTTC.

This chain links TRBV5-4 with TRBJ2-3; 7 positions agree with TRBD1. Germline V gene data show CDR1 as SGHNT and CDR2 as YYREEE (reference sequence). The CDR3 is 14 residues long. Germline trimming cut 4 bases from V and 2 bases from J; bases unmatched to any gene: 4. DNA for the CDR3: TGTGCCAGCAGCCAGACAGGGACCACAGATACGCAGTATTTT. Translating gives CASSQTGTTDTQYF.

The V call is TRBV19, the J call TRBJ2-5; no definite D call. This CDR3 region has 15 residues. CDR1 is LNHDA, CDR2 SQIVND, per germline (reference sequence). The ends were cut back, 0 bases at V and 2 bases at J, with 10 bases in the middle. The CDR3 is CASSIDLELQETQYF. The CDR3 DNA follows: TGTGCCAGTAGTATAGATCTAGAGTTACAAGAGACCCAGTACTTC.